This section outlines one TCR beta chain sequence together with its context. Antigen specificity is unknown. The CDR3 is 14 amino acids. Trimming took 2 bases from V and 0 from J, leaving 8 bases between them. The germline V gene has CDR1 SGHDT and CDR2 YYEEEE. The TCR-sequenced patients were three responders to pembrolizumab. The source of the sample is a study of PD-1 blockade in mismatch repair-deficient tumors. In the study overall: Enrolled about 2013-2016, patients had progressing, pretreated mismatch repair-deficient cancers of around 12 types.

TCRdb's copy holds only in-frame clones and misses some; the assay was immunoSEQ multiplex PCR. The data hold about 68,000 clones, with approximately 78% observed a single time. Overall study findings and caveats: Rapid post-treatment expansion, then contraction, generally preceding radiologic response, marked tumor-resident clones.

The sample consisted of peripheral blood, taken 2 weeks after starting pembrolizumab. V is TRBV5-6 and J is TRBJ1-2; D remains ambiguous. This sequence originates from an adult with mismatch repair-deficient cancer. The CDR3 bases are TGTGCCAGCAGCTTCCGCCCAACTAACTATGGCTACACCTTC. Protein sequence: CASSFRPTNYGYTF. Together with reference TRBV5-6 and TRBJ1-2, the CDR3 gives the full variable domain: DAGVTQSPTHLIKTRGQQVTLRCSPKSGHDTVSWYQQALGQGPQFIFQYYEEEERQRGNFPDRFSGHQFPNYSSELNVNALLLGDSALYLCASSFRPTNYGYTFGSGTRLTVV.